These T cell receptor beta chains were read from a single sample in a study of cytomegalovirus exposure and HLA in healthy donors. Measured with immunoSEQ multiplex PCR; TCRdb has only the in-frame clones, and not every one. Of 150,000 to 200,000 clones listed, approximately 80% are singletons. The specimen was PBMCs. These TCRs come from a woman under 40 in good health and CMV-seropositive. CDR3s include the opening cysteine and the closing phenylalanine or tryptophan. The D gene is left open where the match is weak. For some rows the clone size is stated as once, few or many, or as a class when expanded; others skip it.

j_call v_call clone_size d_call cdr3_aa
TRBJ2-1 TRBV7-6 . . CASSRQYNEQFF
TRBJ1-5 TRBV7-3 . . CASSQDSFSNQPQHF
TRBJ1-1 TRBV6-5 . TRBD1 CASIGQVNTEAFF
TRBJ1-1 TRBV7-9 . . CASSRGGTEAFF
TRBJ2-5 TRBV5-4 . TRBD2 CASSLGGDGGRETQYF
TRBJ1-1 TRBV18 once TRBD1 CASSPRQGQTEAFF
TRBJ1-2 TRBV18 . . CASSPAGQGDGYTF
TRBJ1-2 TRBV11-2 many TRBD1 CASSLTPTGAYTF
TRBJ2-7 TRBV6-1 . TRBD1 CASSRTGSSYEQYF
TRBJ2-3 TRBV7-2 . TRBD2 CASSPLGLAGGYTQYF
TRBJ1-2 TRBV4-2 . . CASSQEGSGLGGGYTF
TRBJ2-7 TRBV7-9 . TRBD1 CASSSFPRTGATYEQYF
TRBJ1-5 TRBV10-3 . TRBD1 CAISGTGGGTGNQPQHF
TRBJ1-2 TRBV4-3 once TRBD1 CASSQDRGPYGYTF
TRBJ2-7 TRBV6-6 . TRBD1 CASSYSTGVDYEQYF
TRBJ2-5 TRBV6-1 once TRBD2 CASSSGGAGETQYF
TRBJ2-5 TRBV27 . TRBD1 CASSLQGAQEQYF
TRBJ2-7 TRBV5-1 . TRBD2 CASSLGLRYEQYF
TRBJ2-5 TRBV9 . . CASSVEHNRFETQYF
TRBJ2-7 TRBV20-1 . . CSAVYVLEQYF
TRBJ1-5 TRBV18 . . CASSPTQDGQPQHF
TRBJ1-6 TRBV7-9 . . CASTQGSYNSPLHF
TRBJ2-7 TRBV9 . . CASSVGAGSSYEQYF
TRBJ1-3 TRBV6-5 . . CASSYQAGNTIYF
TRBJ2-1 TRBV6-6 . . CASSYSGVEQFF
TRBJ1-1 TRBV6-1 . . CASRLLQGYTEAFF
TRBJ1-1 TRBV2 . . CASSGQGNTEAFF
TRBJ1-1 TRBV30 . TRBD1 CASNGRGQANTEAFF
TRBJ1-5 TRBV27 . . CASRPTGSNQPQHF
TRBJ2-5 TRBV20-1 . . CSAKKETQYF
TRBJ2-2 TRBV4-2 . . CASSQATGFATGELFF
TRBJ1-6 TRBV4-3 . . CASSQADSYNSPLHF
TRBJ1-1 TRBV4-2 . TRBD1 CASSQDPTGGTTEAFF
TRBJ1-1 TRBV5-1 . TRBD1 CASSSGQGIRGIEAFF
TRBJ2-7 TRBV7-9 once TRBD1 CASSGWTGAYEQYF
TRBJ2-7 TRBV7-9 . . CSSSRTGIFEQYF
TRBJ1-2 TRBV5-1 . TRBD1 CASSWSWVARGLNYGYTF
TRBJ2-7 TRBV7-8 . . CACRLEPAYEQYF
TRBJ1-5 TRBV2 . . CASMWESGQPQHF
TRBJ2-3 TRBV10-3 . . CAISELWGRTDTQYF
TRBJ2-3 TRBV4-2 . TRBD2 CASSQGPGTSGGDTQYF